This TCR beta chain was profiled in a study of cytomegalovirus exposure and HLA in healthy donors. Findings and limits, study-wide: An analysis was carried out at a later point. It showed that HLA-associated TCR beta chains were more clonally expanded than equally common non-associated chains. In a later analysis, the majority of CMV-associated beta chains seemingly showed HLA restriction. Trimming of TCR beta V- and J-genes showed a link, identified in a later analysis, to a missense DCLRE1C variant. Prior analysis indicated that the majority of TCR beta V segments exhibited productivity approximately 90% or approximately 30% of the time.

The study ran its PCR with 60 Vbeta and 13 Jbeta primers. The table came from immunoSEQ multiplex PCR; TCRdb's copy has only in-frame clones and leaves some out. This sample has about 110,000 clones, with more than 60% found just once. The V segment lost 3 bases and the J segment 4 bases; nucleotides outside the gene matches: 5. The CDR3 totals 16 residues. Germline V gives CDR1 LGHNA, CDR2 YNFKEQ. The sample holds one count of this clone. What it binds is unknown. The clonotype comes from a woman aged 40 to 49 in good health and CMV-seropositive. The V gene is TRBV4-2, the J gene TRBJ2-6; 8 nucleotides line up with TRBD1. The material sequenced was PBMCs. The CDR3 spells CASSQEQGDGANVLTF. The CDR3, as DNA: TGTGCCAGCAGCCAGGAACAGGGGGACGGGGCCAACGTCCTGACTTTC.